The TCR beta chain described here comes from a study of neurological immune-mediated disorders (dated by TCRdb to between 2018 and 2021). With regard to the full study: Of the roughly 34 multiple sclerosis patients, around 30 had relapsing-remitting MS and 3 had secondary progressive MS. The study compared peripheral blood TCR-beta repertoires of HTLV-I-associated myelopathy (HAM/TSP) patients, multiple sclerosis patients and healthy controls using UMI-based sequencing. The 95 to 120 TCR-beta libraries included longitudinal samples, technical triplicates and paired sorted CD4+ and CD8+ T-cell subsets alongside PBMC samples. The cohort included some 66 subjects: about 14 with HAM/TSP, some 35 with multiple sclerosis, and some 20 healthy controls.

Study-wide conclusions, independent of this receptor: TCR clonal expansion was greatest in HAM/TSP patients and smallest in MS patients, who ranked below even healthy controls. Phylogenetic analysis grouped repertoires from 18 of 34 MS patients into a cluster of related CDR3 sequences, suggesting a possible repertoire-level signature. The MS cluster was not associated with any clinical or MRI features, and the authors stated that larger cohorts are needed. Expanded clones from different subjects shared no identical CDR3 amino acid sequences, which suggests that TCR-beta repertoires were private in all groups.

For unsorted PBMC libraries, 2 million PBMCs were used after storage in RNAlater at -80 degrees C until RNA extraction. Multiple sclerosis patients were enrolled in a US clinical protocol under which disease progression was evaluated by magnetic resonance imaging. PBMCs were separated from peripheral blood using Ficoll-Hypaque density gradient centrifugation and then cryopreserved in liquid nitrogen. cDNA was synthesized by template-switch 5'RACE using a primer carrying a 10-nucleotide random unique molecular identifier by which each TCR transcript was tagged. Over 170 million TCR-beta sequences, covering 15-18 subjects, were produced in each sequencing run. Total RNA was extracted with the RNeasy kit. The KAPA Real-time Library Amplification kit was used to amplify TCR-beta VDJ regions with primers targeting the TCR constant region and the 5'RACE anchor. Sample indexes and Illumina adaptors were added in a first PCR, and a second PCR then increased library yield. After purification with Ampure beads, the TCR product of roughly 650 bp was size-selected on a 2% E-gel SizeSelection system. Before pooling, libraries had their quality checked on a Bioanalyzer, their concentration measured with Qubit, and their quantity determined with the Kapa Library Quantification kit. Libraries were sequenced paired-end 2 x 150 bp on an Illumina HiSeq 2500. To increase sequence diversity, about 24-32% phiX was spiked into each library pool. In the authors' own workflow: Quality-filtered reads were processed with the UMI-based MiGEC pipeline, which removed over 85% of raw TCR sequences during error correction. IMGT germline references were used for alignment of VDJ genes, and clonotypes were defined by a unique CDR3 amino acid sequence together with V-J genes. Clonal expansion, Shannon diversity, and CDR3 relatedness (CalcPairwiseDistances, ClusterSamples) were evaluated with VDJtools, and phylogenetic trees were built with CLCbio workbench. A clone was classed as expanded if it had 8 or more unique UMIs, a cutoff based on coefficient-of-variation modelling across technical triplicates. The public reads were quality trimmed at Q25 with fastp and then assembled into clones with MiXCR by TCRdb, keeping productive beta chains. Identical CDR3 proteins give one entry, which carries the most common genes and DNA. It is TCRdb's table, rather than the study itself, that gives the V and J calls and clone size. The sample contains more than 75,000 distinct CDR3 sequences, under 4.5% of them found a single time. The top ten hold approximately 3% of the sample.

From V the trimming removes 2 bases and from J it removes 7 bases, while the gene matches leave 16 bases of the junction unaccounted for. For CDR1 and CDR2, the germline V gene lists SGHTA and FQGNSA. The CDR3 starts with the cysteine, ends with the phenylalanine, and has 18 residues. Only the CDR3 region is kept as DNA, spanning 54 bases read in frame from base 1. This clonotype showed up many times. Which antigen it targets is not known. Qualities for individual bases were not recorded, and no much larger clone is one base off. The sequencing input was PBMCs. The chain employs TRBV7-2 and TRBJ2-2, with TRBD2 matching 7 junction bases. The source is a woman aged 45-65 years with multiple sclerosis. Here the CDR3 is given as CASSLNSRLAVGGGELFF. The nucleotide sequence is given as TGTGCCAGCAGCTTAAATTCCCGGCTAGCGGTCGGTGGCGGGGAGCTGTTTTTT.